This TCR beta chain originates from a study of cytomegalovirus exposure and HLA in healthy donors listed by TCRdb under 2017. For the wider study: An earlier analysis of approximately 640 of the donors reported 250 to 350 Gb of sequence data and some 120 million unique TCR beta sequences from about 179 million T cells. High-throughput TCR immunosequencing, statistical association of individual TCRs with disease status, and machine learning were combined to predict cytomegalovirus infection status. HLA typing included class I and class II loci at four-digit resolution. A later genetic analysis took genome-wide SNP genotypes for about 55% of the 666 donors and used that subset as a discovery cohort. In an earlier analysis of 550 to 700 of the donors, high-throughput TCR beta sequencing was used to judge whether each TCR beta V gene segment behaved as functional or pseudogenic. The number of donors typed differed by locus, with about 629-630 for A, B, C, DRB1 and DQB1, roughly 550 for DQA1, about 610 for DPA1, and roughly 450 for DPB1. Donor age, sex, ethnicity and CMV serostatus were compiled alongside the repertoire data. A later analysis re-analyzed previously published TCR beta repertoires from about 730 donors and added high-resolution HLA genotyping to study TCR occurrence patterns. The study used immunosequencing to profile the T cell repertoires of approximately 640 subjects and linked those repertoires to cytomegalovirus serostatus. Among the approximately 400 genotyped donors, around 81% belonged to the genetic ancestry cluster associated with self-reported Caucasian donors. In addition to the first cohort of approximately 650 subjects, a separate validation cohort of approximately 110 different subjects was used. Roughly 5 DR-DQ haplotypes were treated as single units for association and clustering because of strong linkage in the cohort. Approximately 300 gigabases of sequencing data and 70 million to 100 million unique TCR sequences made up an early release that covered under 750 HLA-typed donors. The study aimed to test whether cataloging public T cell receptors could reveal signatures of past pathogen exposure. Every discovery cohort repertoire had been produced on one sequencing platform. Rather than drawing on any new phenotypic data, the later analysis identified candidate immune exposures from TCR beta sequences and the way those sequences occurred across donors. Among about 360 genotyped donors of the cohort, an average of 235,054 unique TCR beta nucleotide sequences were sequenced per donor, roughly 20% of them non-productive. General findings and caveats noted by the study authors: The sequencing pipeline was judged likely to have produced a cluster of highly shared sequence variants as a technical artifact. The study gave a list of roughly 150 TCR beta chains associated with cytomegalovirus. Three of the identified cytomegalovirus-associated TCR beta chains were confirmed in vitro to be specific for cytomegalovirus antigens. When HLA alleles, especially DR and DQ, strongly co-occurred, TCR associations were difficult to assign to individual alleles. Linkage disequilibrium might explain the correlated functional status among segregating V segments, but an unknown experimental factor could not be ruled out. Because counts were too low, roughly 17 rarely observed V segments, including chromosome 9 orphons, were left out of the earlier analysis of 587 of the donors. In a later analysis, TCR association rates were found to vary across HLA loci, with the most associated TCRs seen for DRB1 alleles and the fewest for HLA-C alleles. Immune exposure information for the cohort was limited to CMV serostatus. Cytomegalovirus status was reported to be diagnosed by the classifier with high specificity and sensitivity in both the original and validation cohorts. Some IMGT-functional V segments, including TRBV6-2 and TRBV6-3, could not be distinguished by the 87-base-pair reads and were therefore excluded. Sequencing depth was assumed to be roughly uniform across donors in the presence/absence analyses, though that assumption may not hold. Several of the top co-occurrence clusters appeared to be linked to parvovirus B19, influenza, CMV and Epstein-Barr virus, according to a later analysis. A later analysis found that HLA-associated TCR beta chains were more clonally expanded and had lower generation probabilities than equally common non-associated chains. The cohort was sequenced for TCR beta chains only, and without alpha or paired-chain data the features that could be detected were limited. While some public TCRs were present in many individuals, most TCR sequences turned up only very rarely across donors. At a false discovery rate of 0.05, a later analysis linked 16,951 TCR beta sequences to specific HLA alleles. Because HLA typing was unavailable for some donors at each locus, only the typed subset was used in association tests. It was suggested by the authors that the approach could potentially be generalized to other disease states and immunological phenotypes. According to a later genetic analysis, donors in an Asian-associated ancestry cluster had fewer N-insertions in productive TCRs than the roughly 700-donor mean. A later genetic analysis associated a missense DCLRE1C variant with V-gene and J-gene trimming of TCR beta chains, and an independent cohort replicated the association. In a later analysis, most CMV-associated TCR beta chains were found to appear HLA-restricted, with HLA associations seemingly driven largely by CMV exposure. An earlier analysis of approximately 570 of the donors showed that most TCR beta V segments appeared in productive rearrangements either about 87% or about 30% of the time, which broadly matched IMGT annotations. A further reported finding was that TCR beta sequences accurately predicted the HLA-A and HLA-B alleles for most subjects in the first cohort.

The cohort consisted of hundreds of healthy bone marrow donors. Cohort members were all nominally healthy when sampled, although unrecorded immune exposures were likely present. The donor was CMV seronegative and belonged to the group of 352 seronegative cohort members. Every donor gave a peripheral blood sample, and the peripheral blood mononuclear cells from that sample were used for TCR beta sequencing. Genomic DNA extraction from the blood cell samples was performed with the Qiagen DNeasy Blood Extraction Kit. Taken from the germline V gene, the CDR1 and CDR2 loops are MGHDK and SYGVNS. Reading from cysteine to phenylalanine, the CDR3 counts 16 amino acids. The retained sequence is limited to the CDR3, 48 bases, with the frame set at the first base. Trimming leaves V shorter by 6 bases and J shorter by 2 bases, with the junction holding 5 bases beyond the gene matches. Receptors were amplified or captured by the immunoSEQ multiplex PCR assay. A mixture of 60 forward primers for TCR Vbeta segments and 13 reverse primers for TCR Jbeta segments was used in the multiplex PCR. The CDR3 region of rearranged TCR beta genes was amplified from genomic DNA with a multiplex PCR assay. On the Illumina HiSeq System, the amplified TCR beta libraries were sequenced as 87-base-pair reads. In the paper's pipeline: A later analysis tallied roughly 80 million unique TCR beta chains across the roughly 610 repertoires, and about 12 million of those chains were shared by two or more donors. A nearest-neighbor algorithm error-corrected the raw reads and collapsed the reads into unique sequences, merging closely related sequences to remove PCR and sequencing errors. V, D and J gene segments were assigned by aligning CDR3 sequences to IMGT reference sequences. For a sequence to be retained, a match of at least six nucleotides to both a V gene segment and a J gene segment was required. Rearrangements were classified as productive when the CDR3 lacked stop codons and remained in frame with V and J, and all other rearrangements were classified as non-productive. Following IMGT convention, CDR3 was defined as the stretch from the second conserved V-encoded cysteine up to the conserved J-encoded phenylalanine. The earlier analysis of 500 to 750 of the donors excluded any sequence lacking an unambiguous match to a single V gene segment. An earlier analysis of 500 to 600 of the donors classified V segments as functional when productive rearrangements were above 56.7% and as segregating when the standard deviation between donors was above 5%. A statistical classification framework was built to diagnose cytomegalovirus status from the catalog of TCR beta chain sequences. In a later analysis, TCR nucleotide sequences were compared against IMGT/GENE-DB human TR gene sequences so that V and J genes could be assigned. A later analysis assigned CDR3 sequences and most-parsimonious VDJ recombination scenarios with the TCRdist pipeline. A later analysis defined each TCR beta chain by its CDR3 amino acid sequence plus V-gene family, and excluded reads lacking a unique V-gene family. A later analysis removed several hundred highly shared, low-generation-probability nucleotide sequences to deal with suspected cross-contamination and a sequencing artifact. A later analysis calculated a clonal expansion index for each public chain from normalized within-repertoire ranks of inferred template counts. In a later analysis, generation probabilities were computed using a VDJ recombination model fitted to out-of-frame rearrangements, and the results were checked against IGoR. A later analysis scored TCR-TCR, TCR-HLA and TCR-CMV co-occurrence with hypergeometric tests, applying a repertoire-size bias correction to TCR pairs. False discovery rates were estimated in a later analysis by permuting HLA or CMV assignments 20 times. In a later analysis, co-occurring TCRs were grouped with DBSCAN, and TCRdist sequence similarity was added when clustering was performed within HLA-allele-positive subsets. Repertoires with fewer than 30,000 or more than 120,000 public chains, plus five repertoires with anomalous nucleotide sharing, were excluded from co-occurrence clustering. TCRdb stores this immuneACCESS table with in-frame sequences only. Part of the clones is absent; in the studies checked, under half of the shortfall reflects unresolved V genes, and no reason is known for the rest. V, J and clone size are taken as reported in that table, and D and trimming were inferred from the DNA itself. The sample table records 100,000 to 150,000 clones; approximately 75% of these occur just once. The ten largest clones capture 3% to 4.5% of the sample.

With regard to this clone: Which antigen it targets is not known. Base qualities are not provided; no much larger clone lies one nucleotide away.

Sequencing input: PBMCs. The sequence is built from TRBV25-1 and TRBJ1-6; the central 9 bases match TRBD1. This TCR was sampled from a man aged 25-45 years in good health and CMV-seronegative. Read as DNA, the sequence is TGTGCCAGCAGGGGACAGGGATGGACCTATAATTCACCCCTCCACTTT. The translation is CASRGQGWTYNSPLHF.